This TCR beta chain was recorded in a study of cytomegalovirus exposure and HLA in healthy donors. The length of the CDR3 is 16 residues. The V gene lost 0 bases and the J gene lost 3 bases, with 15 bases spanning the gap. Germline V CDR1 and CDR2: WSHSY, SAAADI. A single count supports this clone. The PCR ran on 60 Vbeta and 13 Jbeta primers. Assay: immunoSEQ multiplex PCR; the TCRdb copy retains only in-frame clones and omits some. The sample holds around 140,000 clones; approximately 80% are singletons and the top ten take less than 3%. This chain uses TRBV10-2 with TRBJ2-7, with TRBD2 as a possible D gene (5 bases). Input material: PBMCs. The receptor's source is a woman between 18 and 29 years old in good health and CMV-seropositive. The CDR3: CASSESTNTGYYEQYF. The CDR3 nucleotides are TGCGCCAGCAGTGAGTCGACGAATACGGGATACTACGAGCAGTACTTC.